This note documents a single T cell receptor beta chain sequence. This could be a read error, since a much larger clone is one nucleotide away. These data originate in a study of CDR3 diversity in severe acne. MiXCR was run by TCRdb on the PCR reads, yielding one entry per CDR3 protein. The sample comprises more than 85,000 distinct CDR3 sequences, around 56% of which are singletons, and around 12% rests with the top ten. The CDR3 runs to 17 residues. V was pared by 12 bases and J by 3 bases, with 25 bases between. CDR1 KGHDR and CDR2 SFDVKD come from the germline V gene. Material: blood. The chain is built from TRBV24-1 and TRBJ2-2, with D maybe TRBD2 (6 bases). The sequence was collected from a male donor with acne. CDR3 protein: CAAGEAGLTADTGELFF. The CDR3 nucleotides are TGTGCCGCGGGCGAGGCGGGGCTGACGGCAGACACCGGGGAGCTGTTTTTT.